The 26 T cell receptor beta chains listed next were all sequenced from one sample in a study of T cell changes during pregnancy in multiple sclerosis. Here immunoSEQ multiplex PCR was the method, and the copy in TCRdb shows in-frame clones only, minus some. This sample carries about 60,000 clones, around 90% of them seen once, and the ten largest clones take approximately 6.1%. The material was peripheral blood, obtained in the third trimester of pregnancy. Every receptor here comes from a female donor in good health, enrolled as a control in a pregnancy study.

This chain connects TRBV11-3 to TRBJ2-4, with a possible D match to TRBD1 (6 bases). The germline V and J ends were trimmed by 1 base and 9 bases, with 16 bases remaining between them. This CDR3 has 15 amino acids. The germline CDR1 and CDR2 sequences are SGHNT and YENEEA. For the CDR3, the DNA is TGTGCCAGCAGCTTAGGTTTAGGGGAAGGGGGCATTCAGTACTTC. Amino acid sequence: CASSLGLGEGGIQYF.

The genes are TRBV5-6 and TRBJ2-5; D unclear. This CDR3 comprises 15 residues. Germline-derived CDR1 and CDR2 are SGHDT and YYEEEE. V was trimmed by 0 bases and J by 1 base, leaving 10 bases between them. CDR3 nucleotide sequence: TGTGCCAGCAGCTTGGGACTGCTGCTCCAAGAGACCCAGTACTTC. Its translation is CASSLGLLLQETQYF. Full variable domain (missing parts from reference TRBV5-6 and TRBJ2-5): DAGVTQSPTHLIKTRGQQVTLRCSPKSGHDTVSWYQQALGQGPQFIFQYYEEEERQRGNFPDRFSGHQFPNYSSELNVNALLLGDSALYLCASSLGLLLQETQYFGPGTRLLVL.

The V gene is TRBV7-9, the J gene TRBJ1-1; 7 nucleotides line up with TRBD1. The CDR3 extends over 15 amino acids. J lost 10 bases, V lost 1 base, and 12 bases had no gene match. Germline V gene data show CDR1 as SEHNR and CDR2 as FQNEAQ (reference sequence). The CDR3 is CASSLDVGVTGRAFF. The DNA of the CDR3 is TGTGCCAGCAGCTTAGATGTGGGAGTGACAGGGCGAGCTTTCTTT.

This clone occurred a few times. V and J are TRBV6-5 and TRBJ2-7; 9 bases are shared with TRBD2. The J segment lost 2 bases and the V segment lost 6 bases, leaving 5 bases of the junction unmatched. CDR3 length: 14 residues. CDR1 and CDR2 from the germline V gene are MNHEY and SVGAGI. Here the CDR3 DNA reads TGTGCCAGCAGCCCCGGCGGGGGGGCCTACGAGCAGTACTTC. It yields the protein CASSPGGGAYEQYF.

This clone came up a few times. This chain uses TRBV19 with TRBJ1-1; D is uncertain. The V end lost 9 bases, the J end lost 3 bases, and 14 bases lay between the germline ends. The CDR3 extends over 13 amino acids. In germline, CDR1 is LNHDA, CDR2 SQIVND (reference sequence). The CDR3 here is CASHHRGDTEAFF. CDR3 coding DNA: TGTGCCAGCCACCACCGGGGTGACACTGAAGCTTTCTTT. The complete variable domain, with remaining parts taken from reference TRBV19 and TRBJ1-1, reads DGGITQSPKYLFRKEGQNVTLSCEQNLNHDAMYWYRQDPGQGLRLIYYSQIVNDFQKGDIAEGYSVSREKKESFPLTVTSAQKNPTAFYLCASHHRGDTEAFFGQGTRLTVV.

This chain links TRBV11-2 with TRBJ1-1, with D maybe TRBD1 (5 bases). The V gene lost 1 base and the J gene lost 5 bases, with 11 bases spanning the gap. CDR1 is SGHAT and CDR2 is FQNNGV in the germline V gene. The CDR3 runs 14 residues. CDR3 sequence (DNA): TGTGCCAGCAGCTTAGGGTCTCGGGGGACTGAAGCTTTCTTT. Translation gives CASSLGSRGTEAFF.

V gene TRBV6-6 combines with J gene TRBJ2-7; D remains ambiguous. The V end was cut by 6 bases, the J end by 4 bases, with 19 bases between. The CDR3 runs to 15 residues. Germline V gene lookup returns CDR1 MNHNY and CDR2 SVGAGI (reference sequence). CDR3 nucleotides: TGTGCCAGCAGCCCCACCCAGGTCCTTCAGTACGAGCAGTACTTC. Its protein product is CASSPTQVLQYEQYF.

This chain joins TRBV14 and TRBJ2-7; no firm D call. The CDR3 runs to 13 residues. Per germline, CDR1 SGHDN and CDR2 FVKESK. V shed 3 bases and J shed 2 bases, with 8 bases lying between them. CDR3 sequence reads: CASSHRVAYEQYF. CDR3 in DNA: TGTGCCAGCAGCCACCGGGTCGCCTACGAGCAGTACTTC.

The chain uses TRBV15 and TRBJ2-1; TRBD2 matches 12 bases. Germline CDR1 is LNHNV and CDR2 is YYDKDF (reference sequence). V gave up 1 base and J gave up 8 bases; unmatched junction bases: 3. This CDR3 has 15 residues. CDR3 DNA sequence: TGTGCCACCAGCAGAGGACTAGCGGGAGCGGATGAGCAGTTCTTC. Amino acid sequence: CATSRGLAGADEQFF.

The chain links TRBV5-4 to TRBJ1-1, with D hard to call. CDR1 is SGHNT and CDR2 is YYREEE in the germline V gene (reference sequence). This CDR3 spans 14 amino acids. Trimming stripped 4 bases from V and 6 bases from J, with 16 bases between. Here the CDR3 DNA reads TGTGCCAGCAGCCCCTACGGGTCCGCCGCTGAAGCTTTCTTT. This translates into CASSPYGSAAEAFF.

This rearrangement joins TRBV30 to TRBJ2-7; tentatively, D is TRBD1 (5 bases). The V end was cut by 1 base, the J end by 5 bases, with 9 bases between. Germline assignment: CDR1 GTSNPN and CDR2 SVGIG (reference sequence). This CDR3 spans 12 amino acids. The CDR3, as DNA: TGTGCCTGGAGTGCGCAGGGCCACGAGCAGTACTTC. Its translation is CAWSAQGHEQYF.

The chain employs TRBV20-1 and TRBJ1-1, with TRBD1 identical over 7 bases. From germline, CDR1 is DFQATT and CDR2 SNEGSKA (reference sequence). The junction had 0 bases not matched to a gene; V was cut back by 7 bases and J by 1 base. The CDR3 totals 11 residues. CDR3 protein: CSGQGNTEAFF. The CDR3 nucleotides read TGCAGTGGACAGGGGAACACTGAAGCTTTCTTT.

The rearrangement uses TRBV27 and TRBJ1-1, with D possibly being TRBD1 (5 bases). CDR1 and CDR2 (germline): MNHEY, SMNVEV (reference sequence). The CDR3 is 13 amino acids. V lost 8 bases, J lost 4 bases, and 14 bases lay in between. CDR3 sequence (DNA): TGTGCCAGCGTGGCTTGGGGGGTCACTGAAGCTTTCTTT. Encoded protein: CASVAWGVTEAFF.

The V call is TRBV9, the J call TRBJ2-1; TRBD2 agrees at 11 bases. V lost 0 bases, J lost 5 bases, and 7 bases stayed unmatched. The CDR3 runs 17 residues. The germline gives CDR1 SGDLS, CDR2 YYNGEE. The CDR3 region has the DNA TGTGCCAGCAGCGTAGGAGTGGGGACTAGCGGTAACAATGAGCAGTTCTTC. It is translated as CASSVGVGTSGNNEQFF.

This clone has just one count. The chain employs TRBV5-1 and TRBJ1-2; D gene ambiguous. V lost 0 bases and J 8 bases, leaving 17 bases between the germline ends. The length of the CDR3 is 15 residues. Germline V CDR1 and CDR2: SGHRS, YFSETQ. The CDR3 DNA reads as TGCGCCAGCAGCTTGGATTCGCAGGTTCTGAGAGGCTACACCTTC. Protein sequence: CASSLDSQVLRGYTF.

The gene calls are TRBV10-3 and TRBJ2-7; 8 bases align to TRBD2. CDR1 is ENHRY and CDR2 is SYGVKD in the germline V gene. The V gene end was trimmed by 5 bases and the J gene end by 6 bases; junction bases not matched to a gene: 0. The CDR3 is 11 amino acids. The CDR3 DNA is TGTGCCATCAGTCTAGCGGGCGAGCAGTACTTC. This encodes CAISLAGEQYF.

Written as DNA, the CDR3 is TGCGCCAGCAGCCCGCTATACACAGATACGCAGTATTTT. Its protein is CASSPLYTDTQYF. The chain combines TRBV5-1 with TRBJ2-3; D gene uncertain. V was pared by 4 bases and J by 2 bases, with 8 bases between. This CDR3 contains 13 residues. Germline V gene data show CDR1 as SGHRS and CDR2 as YFSETQ.

This chain joins TRBV6-5 and TRBJ1-1, with 8 bases that match TRBD1. Trimming took 6 bases from V and 3 from J; bases not matched to a gene: 9. The germline V gene has CDR1 MNHEY and CDR2 SVGAGI. CDR3 length: 15 residues. The CDR3: CASSRPSGGYTEAFF. CDR3 nucleotide sequence: TGTGCCAGCAGCCGACCCTCAGGGGGCTACACTGAAGCTTTCTTT.

The chain carries TRBV2 and TRBJ2-5, with a possible D match to TRBD1 (5 bases). The CDR3 length is 14 residues. Germline V gene lookup returns CDR1 SNHLY and CDR2 FYNNEI. Trimming took off 4 bases at V and 1 base at J, with 10 bases between the two ends. The CDR3 DNA reads TGTGCCAGCAGTGGACAGCCCTTCCAAGAGACCCAGTACTTC. Its translation is CASSGQPFQETQYF.

The rearrangement joins TRBV9 to TRBJ1-1; TRBD1 agrees at 10 bases. The J segment lost 1 base and the V segment lost 0 bases, leaving 6 bases of the junction unmatched. CDR1 and CDR2 (germline): SGDLS, YYNGEE. The CDR3 consists of 17 residues. CDR3 sequence: CASSVGGTGEGNTEAFF. CDR3 bases: TGTGCCAGCAGCGTAGGGGGGACAGGGGAGGGGAACACTGAAGCTTTCTTT.

The chain combines TRBV7-2 with TRBJ2-2, with 14 positions matching TRBD2. This CDR3 comprises 20 residues. V trimming: 0 bases; J trimming: 1 base; junction bases outside the gene matches: 7. Germline CDR1 is SGHTA and CDR2 is FQGNSA. For the CDR3, the DNA is TGTGCCAGCAGCTTAGCGCTGGGACTAGCGGGGGCTCGGAACACCGGGGAGCTGTTTTTT. As protein: CASSLALGLAGARNTGELFF.

The chain is built from TRBV2 and TRBJ2-1; D remains unclear. Germline V CDR1 and CDR2: SNHLY, FYNNEI. The CDR3 runs 11 residues. V lost 7 bases and J lost 9, with 10 bases in between. CDR3 loop: CASKGDGEQFF. The CDR3 DNA reads TGTGCCAGCAAAGGAGACGGTGAGCAGTTCTTC.

The rearrangement joins TRBV27 to TRBJ1-6; tentative D call: TRBD1 (6 bases). Trimming pared 8 bases from V and 7 bases from J, leaving 15 bases between. CDR3 length: 14 residues. Germline CDR1 is MNHEY and CDR2 is SMNVEV (reference sequence). The CDR3 here is CASGYRDTNSPLHF. The DNA of the CDR3 is TGTGCCAGCGGGTACCGGGACACCAATTCACCCCTCCACTTT.

With respect to this clone: Additional DNA sequences in this sample encode the identical CDR3. This rearrangement joins TRBV20-1 to TRBJ2-7; no clear D gene. This CDR3 is built from 11 residues. Germline CDR1 and CDR2: DFQATT and SNEGSKA (reference sequence). Trimming took off 0 bases at V and 10 bases at J, with 10 bases between the two ends. In DNA, the CDR3 is TGCAGTGCTAGAGATGGAAGAGGCCAGTACTTC. Amino acid sequence: CSARDGRGQYF.

This clone came up a few times. The CDR3 spells CASSPQGGNTEAFF. CDR3 DNA: TGTGCCAGCAGCCCACAGGGCGGGAACACTGAAGCTTTCTTT. The chain joins TRBV7-2 to TRBJ1-1, with D perhaps matching TRBD1 (6 bases). Germline values: CDR1 SGHTA, CDR2 FQGNSA. The V end lost 5 bases, the J end lost 1 base, and 11 bases lay between the germline ends. This CDR3 has 14 residues.

The chain employs TRBV27 and TRBJ2-7; 8 bases agree with TRBD1. The CDR3 has 15 amino acids. Germline values: CDR1 MNHEY, CDR2 SMNVEV (reference sequence). Trimming at V came to 6 bases and at J to 5 bases, leaving 12 bases not matched to a gene. The DNA for the CDR3 is TGTGCCAGCAGGGGTTCAAAGGACAGGGTCAACGAGCAGTACTTC. Protein: CASRGSKDRVNEQYF.